This T cell receptor beta chain emerged from a study of T cell changes during pregnancy in multiple sclerosis. The V end lost 10 bases, the J end lost 4 bases, and 19 bases lay between the germline ends. This CDR3 has 14 amino acids. The germline V gene encodes CDR1 MNHNS and CDR2 SASEGT. Data came from immunoSEQ multiplex PCR; TCRdb stores just in-frame clones and leaves some out. The table lists about 43,000 clones, roughly 88% of them singletons. This chain links TRBV6-1 with TRBJ1-1; tentative D call: TRBD1 (6 bases). The TCR sequence derives from a female donor with multiple sclerosis, enrolled in a pregnancy study. The specimen was PBMCs (not recorded whether the cells were cultured). Here the CDR3 DNA reads TGTGCCACCGACCCCCGGGGGCTGGTCACTGAAGCTTTCTTT. It is translated as CATDPRGLVTEAFF.